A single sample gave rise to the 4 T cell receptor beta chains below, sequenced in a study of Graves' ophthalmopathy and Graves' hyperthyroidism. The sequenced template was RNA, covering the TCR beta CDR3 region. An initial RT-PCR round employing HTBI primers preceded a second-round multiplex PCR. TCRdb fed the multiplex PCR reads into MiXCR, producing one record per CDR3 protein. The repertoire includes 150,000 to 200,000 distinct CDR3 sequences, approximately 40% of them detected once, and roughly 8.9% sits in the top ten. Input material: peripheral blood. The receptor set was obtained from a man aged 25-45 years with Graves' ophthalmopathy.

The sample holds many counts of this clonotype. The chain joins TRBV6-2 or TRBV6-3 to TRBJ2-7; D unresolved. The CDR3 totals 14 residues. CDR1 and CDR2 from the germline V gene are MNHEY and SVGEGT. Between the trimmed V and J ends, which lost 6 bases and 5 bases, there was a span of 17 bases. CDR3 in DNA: TGTGCCAGCAGCCGTACAAATACAGTAAACGAGCAGTACTTC. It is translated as CASSRTNTVNEQYF.

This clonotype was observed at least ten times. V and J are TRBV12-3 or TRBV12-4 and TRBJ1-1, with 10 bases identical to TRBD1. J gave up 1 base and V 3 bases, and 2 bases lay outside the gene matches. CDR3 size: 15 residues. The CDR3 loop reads CASSFGDRGNTEAFF. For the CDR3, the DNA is TGTGCCAGCAGTTTTGGGGACAGGGGGAACACTGAAGCTTTCTTT.

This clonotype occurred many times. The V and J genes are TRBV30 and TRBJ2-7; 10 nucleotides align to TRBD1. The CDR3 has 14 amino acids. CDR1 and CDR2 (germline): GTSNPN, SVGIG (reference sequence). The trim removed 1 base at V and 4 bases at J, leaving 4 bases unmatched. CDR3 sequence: CAWSARDRGYEQYF. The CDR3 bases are TGTGCCTGGAGTGCCCGGGACAGGGGATACGAGCAGTACTTC.

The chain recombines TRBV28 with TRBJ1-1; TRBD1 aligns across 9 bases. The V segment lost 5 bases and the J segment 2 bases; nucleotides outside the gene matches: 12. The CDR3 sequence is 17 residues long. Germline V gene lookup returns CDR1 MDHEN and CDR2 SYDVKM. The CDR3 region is CASSAIGTGTSNTEAFF. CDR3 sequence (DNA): TGTGCCAGCAGTGCAATCGGGACAGGGACTTCTAACACTGAAGCTTTCTTT.